This TCR beta chain appears in the sequencing data of a study of regulatory T cells in long-lasting Graves disease. Study outcomes and limitations: Possibly, accuracy suffered from the small sample size.

This clonotype was detected a few times. The antigen is unknown. CDR3 regions were amplified by Arm-PCR using iRepertoire HTBI primers to build TCR beta libraries. Authors' data handling: Taken together, the samples had 62 TRBV and around 14 TRBJ segments identified. TCRdb called the multiplex PCR reads again in MiXCR, with one record for every CDR3 protein. The V and J calls and clone size come from TCRdb's table, not from the authors' own analysis. Here the sample spans approximately 360,000 distinct CDR3 sequences, roughly 24% being singletons. The time point was: persistent/refractory GD, antithyroid drugs over 5 years with positive TRAb. Preparation of the TCR library used RNA extracted from PBMCs. Graves' disease was diagnosed by American Thyroid Association guidelines. From each patient, roughly 9 milliliters of peripheral blood was drawn and collected into an EDTA anticoagulant tube. V lost 3 bases, J lost 2 bases, and 7 bases lay in between. The germline gives CDR1 MNHEY, CDR2 SMNVEV (reference sequence). The CDR3 is 13 residues long.

The sample in question was peripheral blood mononuclear cells (PBMCs), obtained when the disease was refractory, from a patient treated with antithyroid drugs. The receptor was derived from a woman aged 40 to 50 with Graves disease. The rearrangement uses TRBV27 and TRBJ1-2, with unresolved D. In nucleotides, the CDR3 is TGTGCCAGCAGTTTCCGAAAAAACTATGGCTACACCTTC. It translates to CASSFRKNYGYTF.